This passage covers 22 T cell receptor beta chains from one sample sequenced in a study of T cells after yellow fever vaccination. TCRdb redid the calling of the 5' RACE reads with MiXCR, one entry per CDR3 protein. The table shows approximately 330,000 distinct CDR3 sequences, with approximately 13% occurring only once. The source material was CD4+ T cells sorted from PBMCs, sampled 15 days after the yellow fever booster vaccination. Receptors were obtained from a young man who received the YFV17D yellow fever vaccine.

This clonotype was found many times. V usage is TRBV3-1 and J usage is TRBJ1-1; unclear D gene. With 3 bases removed from V and 0 bases from J, the gap between germline ends came to 2 bases. This CDR3 spans 12 amino acids. Germline assignment: CDR1 LGHDT and CDR2 YNNKEL (reference sequence). The CDR3 loop reads CASSHMNTEAFF. DNA of the CDR3: TGTGCCAGCAGCCACATGAACACTGAAGCTTTCTTT.

The rearrangement joins TRBV7-2 to TRBJ2-5; TRBD2 aligns across 12 bases. After removal of 7 bases from V and 6 bases from J, the junction contained 12 bases not matched to a gene. CDR1 and CDR2 (germline): SGHTA, FQGNSA. CDR3 length: 16 amino acids. CDR3 residues: CASTLEASGGAKTQYF. DNA of the CDR3: TGTGCCAGCACTTTAGAGGCTAGCGGGGGGGCAAAGACCCAGTACTTC.

This rearrangement joins TRBV7-9 to TRBJ1-2; possibly TRBD1 for D (6 bases). Germline CDR1 reads SEHNR; CDR2 reads FQNEAQ (reference sequence). CDR3 length equals 14 residues. V was shortened by 2 bases and J by 8 bases, with 15 bases between the two germline ends. CDR3 amino acids: CASSLLGRGRGYTF. CDR3 nucleotide sequence: TGTGCCAGCAGCTTATTAGGCAGGGGTAGAGGCTACACCTTC.

With respect to this clonotype: A much larger clone differs by one base, so this may be a read error. The rearrangement links TRBV12-3 or TRBV12-4 to TRBJ1-1, with D perhaps TRBD1 (5 bases). The CDR3 has 13 amino acids. In DNA, the CDR3 is TGTGCCAGCAGTTTGCCCTCGGGGACTGAAGGTTTCTTT. Encoded protein: CASSLPSGTEGFF.

This clonotype was recorded a few times. The genes are TRBV19 and TRBJ1-2, with 7 nucleotides matching TRBD1. V lost 8 bases, J lost 4 bases, and 4 bases stayed unmatched. The CDR3 sequence is 12 residues long. The germline V gene encodes CDR1 LNHDA and CDR2 SQIVND (reference sequence). As DNA, the CDR3 is TGTGCCAGTGAGGGACAGATCTATGGCTACACCTTC. Protein product: CASEGQIYGYTF.

The V and J genes are TRBV5-6 and TRBJ2-3; 7 bases align to TRBD2. V lost 5 bases and J lost 2; bases outside the gene matches: 5. The CDR3 has 14 residues. In germline, CDR1 is SGHDT, CDR2 YYEEEE. CDR3 coding DNA: TGTGCCAGCAGATCAGCGGGGCCCACAGATACGCAGTATTTT. Translating it yields CASRSAGPTDTQYF.

Written as DNA, the CDR3 is TGTGCCAGCAGCATGACTAGCGGGGGTTCCTACGAGCAGTACTTC. Protein product: CASSMTSGGSYEQYF. V usage is TRBV11-1 and J usage is TRBJ2-7, with 12 bases identical to TRBD2. The CDR3 is made up of 15 amino acids. Germline values: CDR1 SGHAT, CDR2 FQDESV (reference sequence). V trimming: 5 bases; J trimming: 1 base; junction bases outside the gene matches: 3. Full variable domain (rest looked up from reference TRBV11-1 and TRBJ2-7): EAEVAQSPRYKITEKSQAVAFWCDPISGHATLYWYRQILGQGPELLVQFQDESVVDDSQLPKDRFSAERLKGVDSTLKIQPAELGDSAMYLCASSMTSGGSYEQYFGPGTRLTVT.

This clonotype was picked up a small number of times. The chain is built from TRBV7-3 and TRBJ2-3; a weak D match, TRBD1 (6 bases). CDR3 length equals 14 residues. Germline CDR1 SGHTA, CDR2 FQGTGA. Trimming shortened V by 1 base and J by 6 bases, and 11 bases separated the two germline ends. CDR3 protein: CASSLIPGADTQYF. The CDR3 coding sequence is TGTGCCAGCAGCTTAATCCCAGGGGCGGATACGCAGTATTTT.

The chain combines TRBV6-5 with TRBJ1-6, with 8 bases matching TRBD1. The CDR3 contains 15 residues. The germline V gene has CDR1 MNHEY and CDR2 SVGAGI. J gave up 8 bases and V 1 base, and 4 bases lay outside the gene matches. CDR3 amino acids: CASSYFPQGDSPLHF. The CDR3 DNA follows: TGTGCCAGCAGTTACTTCCCACAGGGGGATTCACCCCTCCACTTT.

In this sample, this clonotype turned up a few times. The CDR3 loop reads CASSIPWQGRKSGYTF. The CDR3 DNA sequence: TGTGCCAGTAGTATACCGTGGCAGGGGCGAAAGTCTGGCTACACCTTC. This chain connects TRBV19 to TRBJ1-2, with a tentative D call TRBD1 (6 bases). With 2 bases removed from V and 7 bases from J, the gap between germline ends came to 20 bases. The V gene's germline CDR1 is LNHDA and CDR2 SQIVND (reference sequence). CDR3 length: 16 residues.

CDR3 coding DNA: TGTGCCAGCAGTTTAATCGGACTCCTGTCCTCCGAGCAGTACGTC. Protein: CASSLIGLLSSEQYV. The chain recombines TRBV12-3 or TRBV12-4 with TRBJ2-7; D possibly corresponds to TRBD2 (5 bases). The CDR3 loop spans 15 amino acids.

The V and J genes are TRBV30 and TRBJ2-3, with 9 bases matching TRBD1. V lost 4 bases to trimming and J lost 4 bases; unmatched junction nucleotides: 3. The CDR3 extends over 13 amino acids. Germline V gene lookup returns CDR1 GTSNPN and CDR2 SVGIG (reference sequence). Here the CDR3 DNA reads TGTGCCTGGACTTACAGGGGGCCAGATACGCAGTATTTT. Protein sequence: CAWTYRGPDTQYF.

Many counts were recorded for this clonotype. J is TRBJ2-2 and V is TRBV20-1; a weak D match, TRBD2 (6 bases). This CDR3 has 17 amino acids. Trimming took off 1 base at V and 7 bases at J, with 22 bases between the two ends. The V gene's germline CDR1 is DFQATT and CDR2 SNEGSKA (reference sequence). The CDR3 DNA reads TGCAGTGCTAGAGGGCCAACCGGGAGAGCCGTGAGCGGGGAGCTGTTTTTT. Translated: CSARGPTGRAVSGELFF.

The chain carries TRBV28 and TRBJ1-6; D is perhaps TRBD1 (6 bases). Germline V gene sequence: CDR1 MDHEN, CDR2 SYDVKM. This CDR3 is 14 amino acids long. V was clipped by 7 bases and J by 10 bases, with 17 bases between them. CDR3 in DNA: TGTGCCAGCAACGTCAGGGGTTTATACTCACCCCTCCACTTT. This translates into CASNVRGLYSPLHF.

The table lists this clonotype with a few counts. The chain recombines TRBV5-1 with TRBJ1-1; D remains ambiguous. There are 14 residues in the CDR3. The V gene lost 4 bases and the J gene lost 0 bases, with 10 bases spanning the gap. Germline V gene sequence: CDR1 SGHRS, CDR2 YFSETQ. The CDR3 region has the DNA TGCGCCAGCAGCCTGACTCCCCTGAACACTGAAGCTTTCTTT. Translating gives CASSLTPLNTEAFF.

CDR3 sequence reads: CASSQETGGDTQYF. The CDR3 bases are TGCGCCAGCAGCCAAGAAACAGGGGGGGATACGCAGTATTTT. The chain joins TRBV4-1 to TRBJ2-3, with 8 bases lining up with TRBD1. Germline V CDR1 and CDR2: MGHRA, YSYEKL. This CDR3 has 14 amino acids. The junction had 2 bases not matched to a gene; V was cut back by 0 bases and J by 6 bases.

V and J are TRBV7-3 and TRBJ2-1; 12 bases are shared with TRBD1. The V and J ends lost 1 base and 6 bases, in that order; junction bases with no gene match: 4. The V gene's germline CDR1 is SGHTA and CDR2 FQGTGA. The CDR3 is made up of 16 amino acids. The CDR3 region has the DNA TGTGCCAGCAGCTTAATGGGACAGGGGGCTCCCAATGAGCAGTTCTTC. Amino acids: CASSLMGQGAPNEQFF.

This clonotype appeared many times. The chain is built from TRBV7-2 and TRBJ1-6; 7 bases agree with TRBD1. The CDR3 is 15 amino acids. V was pared by 2 bases and J by 8 bases, with 6 bases of the junction left unmatched. Germline-derived CDR1 and CDR2 are SGHTA and FQGNSA. The DNA for the CDR3 is TGTGCCAGCAGCTTAAATACAGGGGAGTATTCACCCCTCCACTTT. Its protein is CASSLNTGEYSPLHF.

Written as DNA, the CDR3 is TGTGCCAGCAGCTTATCCCCGGACAGGTTCTTTACCTACGAGCAGTACTTC. Protein product: CASSLSPDRFFTYEQYF. The chain recombines TRBV11-2 with TRBJ2-7; 7 positions match TRBD1. This CDR3 spans 17 amino acids. Germline trimming cut 2 bases from V and 2 bases from J; bases unmatched to any gene: 12. The germline gives CDR1 SGHAT, CDR2 FQNNGV.

The chain recombines TRBV5-1 with TRBJ2-2; D call uncertain. V was shortened by 5 bases and J by 5 bases, with 13 bases between the two germline ends. The length of the CDR3 is 14 residues. The germline gives CDR1 SGHRS, CDR2 YFSETQ. CDR3 sequence (DNA): TGCGCCAGCAGACCGTCTGCAGGTACCGGGGAGCTGTTTTTT. It translates to CASRPSAGTGELFF. The variable domain in full, completed from reference TRBV5-1 and TRBJ2-2, reads KAGVTQTPRYLIKTRGQQVTLSCSPISGHRSVSWYQQTPGQGLQFLFEYFSETQRNKGNFPGRFSGRQFSNSRSEMNVSTLELGDSALYLCASRPSAGTGELFFGEGSRLTVL.

V gene TRBV4-1 combines with J gene TRBJ2-1; 11 bases are a match to TRBD2. V lost 1 base and J lost 5; bases outside the gene matches: 1. Germline values: CDR1 MGHRA, CDR2 YSYEKL. This CDR3 is built from 15 residues. This CDR3 reads CASSQGLAGNNEQFF. CDR3 DNA sequence: TGCGCCAGCAGCCAAGGACTAGCGGGGAACAATGAGCAGTTCTTC.

The gene calls are TRBV5-1 and TRBJ2-1; TRBD2 matches 9 bases. The CDR3 covers 13 residues. V lost 7 bases and J lost 5; bases outside the gene matches: 4. Germline V gene sequence: CDR1 SGHRS, CDR2 YFSETQ. The CDR3 spells CASGGGGHNEQFF. CDR3 coding DNA: TGCGCCAGCGGCGGGGGGGGCCACAATGAGCAGTTCTTC.